This record concerns one T cell receptor beta chain sequence. The source of the sample is a study of T cells after yellow fever vaccination. TCRdb re-analysed the 5' RACE reads in MiXCR, keeping a single row per CDR3 protein. The data show more than 300,000 distinct CDR3 sequences, roughly 7% seen once. There are 16 residues in the CDR3. Germline V gene sequence: CDR1 LGHNA, CDR2 YSLEER. The trim removed 0 bases at V and 6 bases at J, leaving 9 bases unmatched. Sequenced material: PBMCs, taken about 49 days after the first yellow fever vaccination. The receptor was derived from a man younger than 35 who received the YFV17D yellow fever vaccine. The chain carries TRBV4-3 and TRBJ1-2; the match to TRBD1 covers 8 bases. The CDR3 sequence is CASSQEVRQGTNGYTF. The CDR3 DNA follows: TGCGCCAGCAGCCAAGAGGTACGACAGGGGACAAATGGCTACACCTTC.